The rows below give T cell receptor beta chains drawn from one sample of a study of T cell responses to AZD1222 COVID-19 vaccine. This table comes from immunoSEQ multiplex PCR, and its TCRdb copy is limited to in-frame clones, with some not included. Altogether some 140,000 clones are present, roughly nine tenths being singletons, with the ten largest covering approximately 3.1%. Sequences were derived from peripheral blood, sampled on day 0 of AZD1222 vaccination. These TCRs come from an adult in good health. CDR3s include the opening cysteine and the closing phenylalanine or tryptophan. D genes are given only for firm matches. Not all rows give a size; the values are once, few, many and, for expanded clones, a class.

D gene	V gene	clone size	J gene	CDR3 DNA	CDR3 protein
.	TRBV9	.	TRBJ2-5	TGTGCCAGCAGCGTGGGTCCCGGTGGACCGGCGAGTGCGGAGACCCAGTACTTC	CASSVGPGGPASAETQYF
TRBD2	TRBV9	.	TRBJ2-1	TGTGCCAGCAGCGTAGGGACTAGCGGAAACTGGGGGCAGTTCTTC	CASSVGTSGNWGQFF
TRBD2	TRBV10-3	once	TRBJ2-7	TGTGCCATCAAGGCGACTACGGGGGGGACCTACGAGCAGTACTTC	CAIKATTGGTYEQYF
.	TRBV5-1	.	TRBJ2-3	TGCGCCAGCAGCCGCGACCCCACAGATACGCAGTATTTT	CASSRDPTDTQYF
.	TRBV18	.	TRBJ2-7	TGTGCCAGCTCACCATCAGGGTCCCACGAGCAGTACTTC	CASSPSGSHEQYF
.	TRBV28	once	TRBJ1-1	TGTGCCAGCAGCGCGTGGAGGACTGAAGCTTTCTTT	CASSAWRTEAFF
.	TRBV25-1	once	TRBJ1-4	TGTGCCAGCAGTGCACTCGGCTCGGGTGAAAAACTGTTTTTT	CASSALGSGEKLFF
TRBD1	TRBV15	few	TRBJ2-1	TGTGCCACCAGCAGACCCGAGGGACAGTTCTACAATGAGCAGTTCTTC	CATSRPEGQFYNEQFF
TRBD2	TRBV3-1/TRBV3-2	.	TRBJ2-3	TGTGCCAGCAGTCTCGGGACTACCCTGAGCACAGATACGCAGTATTTT	CASSLGTTLSTDTQYF
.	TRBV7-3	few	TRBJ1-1	TGTGCCAGCAGCTTATGGGGGCGGGGAACGGACACTGAAGCTTTCTTT	CASSLWGRGTDTEAFF
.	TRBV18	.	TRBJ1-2	TGTGCCAGCTCACCGACGGCGGAAACTAACTATGGCTACACCTTC	CASSPTAETNYGYTF
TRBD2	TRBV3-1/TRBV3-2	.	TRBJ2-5	TGTGCCAGCAGCTCGCAGGCTAGCGGGGGACCCCAAGAGACCCAGTACTTC	CASSSQASGGPQETQYF
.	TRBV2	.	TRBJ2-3	TGTGCCAGCAGTGACCGTGTCCCGCAGTATTTT	CASSDRVPQYF
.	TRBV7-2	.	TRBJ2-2	TGTGCCAGCAGCTTAAATCGTCGCGAGAACACCGGGGAGCTGTTTTTT	CASSLNRRENTGELFF
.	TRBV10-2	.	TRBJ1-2	TGCGCCAGCAGTGCCCCAGATCTCTATGGCTACACCTTC	CASSAPDLYGYTF
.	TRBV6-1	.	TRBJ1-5	TGTGCCAGCAGTGAAGCAGGGGGAAGCCAGCCCCAGCATTTT	CASSEAGGSQPQHF
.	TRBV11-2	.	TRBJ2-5	TGTGCCAGCAGCTTAGGACCCGGTTCAGAAGAGACCCAGTACTTC	CASSLGPGSEETQYF
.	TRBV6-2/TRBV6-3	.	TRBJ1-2	TGTGCCAGCAGTTACGCGGGGACGCCACCTAACTATGGCTACACCTTC	CASSYAGTPPNYGYTF
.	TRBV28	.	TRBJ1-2	TGTGCCAGCAGTCTGTCCCGGGATAGTGGTGGCTACACCTTC	CASSLSRDSGGYTF
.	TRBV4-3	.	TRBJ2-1	TGCGCCAGCAGTCGTGGGGTTCTCAATGAGCAGTTCTTC	CASSRGVLNEQFF
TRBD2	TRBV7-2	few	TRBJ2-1	TGTGCCAGCAGCTTAGGGCCTAGCGGGGGTAGTACGGGCAATGAGCAGTTCTTC	CASSLGPSGGSTGNEQFF
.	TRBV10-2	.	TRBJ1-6	TGCGCCAGCAGTGAGCCAGGGTGGACGAATTCACCCCTCCACTTT	CASSEPGWTNSPLHF
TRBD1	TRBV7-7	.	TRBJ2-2	TGTGCCAGCAGCCCGCGGACAGGGAGCACCGGGGAGCTGTTTTTT	CASSPRTGSTGELFF
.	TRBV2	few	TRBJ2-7	TGTGCCAGCAGTGACCATCTAGCGACCTACGAGCAGTACTTC	CASSDHLATYEQYF
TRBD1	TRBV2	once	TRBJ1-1	TGTGCCAAAGGGGTGACAGGGGCTCTGAACACTGAAGCTTTCTTT	CAKGVTGALNTEAFF
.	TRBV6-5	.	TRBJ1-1	TGTGCCAGCAGCCCGACAGAGAACACTGAAGCTTTCTTT	CASSPTENTEAFF
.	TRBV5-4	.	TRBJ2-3	TGTGCCAGCAGCTCGGTAGCGAGCACAGATACGCAGTATTTT	CASSSVASTDTQYF
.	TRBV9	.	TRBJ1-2	TGTGCCAGCAGCGTAGCAGGGAGCCAGCACTACACCTTC	CASSVAGSQHYTF
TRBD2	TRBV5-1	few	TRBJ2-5	TGCGCCAGCACCCCCTGGGGCGCGGGGGGCCCGCAGCGTCACCAAGAGACCCAGTACTTC	CASTPWGAGGPQRHQETQYF
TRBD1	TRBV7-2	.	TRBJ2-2	TGTGCCAGCAGACTCGGACAGGAAAAAACCGGGGAGCTGTTTTTT	CASRLGQEKTGELFF
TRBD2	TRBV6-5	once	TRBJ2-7	TGTGCCAGCAGAATAGCGGGGCTGAGGGGGGAGCAGTACTTC	CASRIAGLRGEQYF
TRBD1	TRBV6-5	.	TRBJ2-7	TGTGCCAGCGATCTGGACAGGGGCTCCTACGAGCAGTACTTC	CASDLDRGSYEQYF
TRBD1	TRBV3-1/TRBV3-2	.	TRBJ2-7	TGTGCCAGCAGCCTGGGGACAGGGGGCTCCTACGAGCAGTACTTC	CASSLGTGGSYEQYF
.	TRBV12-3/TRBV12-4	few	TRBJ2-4	TGTGCCAGCAGTACCAGGGGGGACATTCAGTACTTC	CASSTRGDIQYF
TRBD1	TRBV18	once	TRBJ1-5	TGTGCCAGCTCCCTGGGACAGTCAGGTCAGCCCCAGCATTTT	CASSLGQSGQPQHF
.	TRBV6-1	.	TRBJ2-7	TGTGCCAGCAGTGAATGGGACGGTGCCTACGAGCAGTACTTC	CASSEWDGAYEQYF